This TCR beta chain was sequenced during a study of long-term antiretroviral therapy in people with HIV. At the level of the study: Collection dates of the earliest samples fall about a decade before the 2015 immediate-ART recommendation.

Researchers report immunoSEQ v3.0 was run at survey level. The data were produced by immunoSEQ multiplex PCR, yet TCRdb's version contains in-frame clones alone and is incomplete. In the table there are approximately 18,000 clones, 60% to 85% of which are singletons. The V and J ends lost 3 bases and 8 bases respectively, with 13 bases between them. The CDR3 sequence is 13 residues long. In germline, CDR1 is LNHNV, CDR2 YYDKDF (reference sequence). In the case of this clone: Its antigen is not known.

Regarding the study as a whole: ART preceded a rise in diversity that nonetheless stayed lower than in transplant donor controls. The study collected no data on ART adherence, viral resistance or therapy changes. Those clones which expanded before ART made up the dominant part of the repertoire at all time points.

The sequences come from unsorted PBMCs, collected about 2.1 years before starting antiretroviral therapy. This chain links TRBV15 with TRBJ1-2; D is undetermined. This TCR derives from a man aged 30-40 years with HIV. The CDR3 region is CATSRAQSWGYTF. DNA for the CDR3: TGTGCCACCAGCAGGGCCCAGTCATGGGGCTACACCTTC. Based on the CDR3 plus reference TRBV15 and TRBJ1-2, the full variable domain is DAMVIQNPRYQVTQFGKPVTLSCSQTLNHNVMYWYQQKSSQAPKLLFHYYDKDFNNEADTPDNFQSRRPNTSFCFLDIRSPGLGDTAMYLCATSRAQSWGYTFGSGTRLTVV.